This TCR beta chain was sequenced during a study of beta chain features in type 1 diabetes. Background on the study: Comparable age, gender and cell yields were observed in patients relative to healthy donors.

This CDR3 has 16 amino acids. V lost 1 base to trimming and J lost 5 bases, with 18 bases between them. CDR1 is SGDLS, CDR2 YYNGEE, per germline. In all sorted populations, purity surpassed 98%. The study, taken as a whole, reports: When VDJ junctions were examined, type 1 diabetes patients showed fewer insertions and more deletions. Shorter TCRB CDR3s, moderately but significantly so, marked every one of the four CD4+ subsets in Type 1 diabetes patients.

In the case of this clone: Its target is unknown.

Reverse transcription of all isolated RNA meant that expressed TCRB transcripts were sequenced. Profiling relied on immunoSEQ multiplex PCR, and the TCRdb table lists in-frame clones only, not all of them. This table has around 710,000 clones, 9.5% to 15% appearing once. Sequenced material: naive CD4+ T cells from blood. The TCR was taken from a man aged 25-45 years with type 1 diabetes. The genes are TRBV9 and TRBJ2-5, with D possibly being TRBD1 (6 bases). The CDR3 protein is CASSVREGGSAETQYF. CDR3 nucleotides: TGTGCCAGCAGCGTAAGGGAAGGGGGATCAGCGGAGACCCAGTACTTC.